The 22 T cell receptor beta chains presented below share a single source sample, sequenced in a study of blood T cell repertoires in COVID-19. Repertoires were generated with immunoSEQ multiplex PCR, while TCRdb's copy carries only in-frame clones and drops some. The sample has under 50,000 clones, approximately 86% seen once. Sequenced input: peripheral blood. The source of these receptors is a man aged 35 to 55 with active COVID-19.

This clone was observed once. The J gene is TRBJ2-5, the V gene TRBV5-1; D perhaps matches TRBD1 (5 bases). With 0 bases removed from V and 4 bases from J, the gap between germline ends came to 13 bases. The germline V gene has CDR1 SGHRS and CDR2 YFSETQ. The CDR3 loop spans 15 amino acids. CDR3 coding DNA: TGCGCCAGCAGCTTGGCCAACGCTAGGGGAGAGACCCAGTACTTC. Translation: CASSLANARGETQYF.

The rearrangement uses TRBV5-1 and TRBJ2-6; D not resolved. The CDR3 contains 13 residues. In germline, CDR1 is SGHRS, CDR2 YFSETQ. Trimming removed 7 bases at V and 0 bases at J, with 5 bases between. CDR3: CASQFSGANVLTF. The CDR3 DNA follows: TGCGCCAGCCAATTCTCTGGGGCCAACGTCCTGACTTTC.

The V and J genes are TRBV7-3 and TRBJ2-3, with D hard to call. Germline assignment: CDR1 SGHTA and CDR2 FQGTGA. V lost 5 bases and J lost 0, with 3 bases in between. The CDR3 runs 12 residues. CDR3 region: CASSLSTDTQYF. For the CDR3, the DNA is TGTGCCAGCAGCCTTAGCACAGATACGCAGTATTTT. The entire variable domain, with the rest obtained from reference TRBV7-3 and TRBJ2-3, is as follows: GAGVSQTPSNKVTEKGKYVELRCDPISGHTALYWYRQSLGQGPEFLIYFQGTGAADDSGLPNDRFFAVRPEGSVSTLKIQRTERGDSAVYLCASSLSTDTQYFGPGTRLTVL.

The genes are TRBV10-3 and TRBJ2-7; 8 bases align to TRBD2. Trimming cost V 4 bases and J 3 bases; bases outside gene matches: 8. Looked up from germline, CDR1 is ENHRY and CDR2 is SYGVKD. The CDR3 covers 15 residues. Written as DNA, the CDR3 is TGTGCCATCAGTGGGGGCGGGAGGACGTACTACGAGCAGTACTTC. Translating it yields CAISGGGRTYYEQYF.

The chain employs TRBV5-1 and TRBJ2-7; TRBD2 agrees at 8 bases. The CDR3 is 16 amino acids. V lost 3 bases to trimming and J lost 6 bases; unmatched junction nucleotides: 14. Germline V gene lookup returns CDR1 SGHRS and CDR2 YFSETQ. CDR3 loop: CASSSVSGRGVSEQYF. The CDR3 DNA follows: TGCGCCAGCAGCTCGGTGAGCGGGAGAGGCGTCTCCGAGCAGTACTTC.

This clone has a handful of counts. The gene calls are TRBV10-3 and TRBJ1-1; 9 nucleotides agree with TRBD1. The germline CDR1 and CDR2 sequences are ENHRY and SYGVKD. The CDR3 totals 12 residues. V lost 10 bases, J lost 8 bases, and 8 bases stayed unmatched. The CDR3 nucleotides read TGTGCCACCGGACAGGGGCTGAGCGAAGCTTTCTTT. Protein product: CATGQGLSEAFF.

This clone has a single count. This chain connects TRBV28 to TRBJ2-1; 11 bases are shared with TRBD2. Germline CDR1 MDHEN, CDR2 SYDVKM. The CDR3 runs 20 residues. J was trimmed by 6 bases and V by 3 bases; bases with no gene match: 19. For the CDR3, the DNA is TGTGCCAGCAGTTTCCGCCGGCGGGCTAGCGGGAGGTTCGAAGGCAATGAGCAGTTCTTC. It encodes CASSFRRRASGRFEGNEQFF.

The rearrangement links TRBV28 to TRBJ1-2, with D unresolved. This CDR3 is built from 14 residues. The germline CDR1 and CDR2 sequences are MDHEN and SYDVKM. Trimming removed 3 bases at V and 4 bases at J, with 12 bases between. This CDR3 is CASSLGHHRYGYTF. CDR3 coding DNA: TGTGCCAGCAGTTTGGGCCACCACCGCTATGGCTACACCTTC.

V is TRBV5-1 and J is TRBJ2-7, with TRBD1 matching 7 bases. The CDR3 sequence is 15 residues long. Looked up from germline, CDR1 is SGHRS and CDR2 is YFSETQ. V lost 6 bases to trimming and J lost 4 bases; unmatched junction nucleotides: 13. The CDR3, as DNA: TGCGCCAGCACACTACACGGGACAGAGAATTACGAGCAGTACTTC. This encodes CASTLHGTENYEQYF.

The chain is built from TRBV28 and TRBJ1-4, with 7 bases that match TRBD1. Germline V gives CDR1 MDHEN, CDR2 SYDVKM. V shed 6 bases and J 5 bases; nucleotides not matched to a gene: 12. CDR3 length equals 16 residues. This CDR3 reads CASSPRGGGWNEKLFF. The CDR3 nucleotides read TGTGCCAGCAGCCCGAGAGGAGGGGGCTGGAATGAAAAACTGTTTTTT.

J is TRBJ2-1 and V is TRBV9; 10 nucleotides match TRBD2. The CDR3 is 14 amino acids. Germline lookup yields CDR1 SGDLS and CDR2 YYNGEE. The V segment lost 0 bases and the J segment 9 bases; nucleotides outside the gene matches: 3. The DNA of the CDR3 is TGTGCCAGCAGCGTAGGGACTAGCGGTGGTGAGCAGTTCTTC. Protein sequence: CASSVGTSGGEQFF.

The gene calls are TRBV13 and TRBJ1-1; tentative D call: TRBD1 (5 bases). V lost 0 bases and J lost 4, with 12 bases in between. The germline V gene encodes CDR1 PRHDT and CDR2 FYEKMQ (reference sequence). The CDR3 is made up of 15 amino acids. CDR3 protein: CASSLGAGWGTEAFF. CDR3 nucleotides: TGTGCCAGCAGCTTAGGGGCAGGGTGGGGCACTGAAGCTTTCTTT. Looking up the rest from reference TRBV13 and TRBJ1-1 gives the full variable domain: AAGVIQSPRHLIKEKRETATLKCYPIPRHDTVYWYQQGPGQDPQFLISFYEKMQSDKGSIPDRFSAQQFSDYHSELNMSSLELGDSALYFCASSLGAGWGTEAFFGQGTRLTVV.

CDR3 nucleotide sequence: TGTGCCAGCAGACTCCCGGGGGACCCTCGTAATTCACCCCTCCACTTT. It translates to CASRLPGDPRNSPLHF. The V call is TRBV7-2, the J call TRBJ1-6, with D possibly matching TRBD1 (5 bases). Germline CDR1 and CDR2: SGHTA and FQGNSA. The CDR3 has 16 amino acids. V was pared by 6 bases and J by 6 bases, with 18 bases between.

This clone is judged medium-sized. The chain uses TRBV6-4 and TRBJ2-1, with 11 bases that match TRBD2. V dropped 3 bases and J dropped 8; count of bases not matched to a gene: 6. This CDR3 has 15 amino acids. Germline assignment: CDR1 MRHNA and CDR2 SNTAGT. The CDR3 region is CASSDRLAGGDEQFF. CDR3 DNA sequence: TGTGCCAGCAGTGATCGGCTAGCGGGAGGTGATGAGCAGTTCTTC.

This chain joins TRBV7-9 and TRBJ1-1; unclear D gene. The germline CDR1 and CDR2 sequences are SEHNR and FQNEAQ (reference sequence). This CDR3 has 14 residues. V gave up 2 bases and J gave up 4 bases, with 11 bases separating them. CDR3 bases: TGTGCCAGCAGCTTACCGGCGCCGGGCACTGAAGCTTTCTTT. It is translated as CASSLPAPGTEAFF.

This clone was detected only once. V and J are TRBV10-3 and TRBJ1-6; D remains unclear. CDR3 length equals 16 residues. Germline-derived CDR1 and CDR2 are ENHRY and SYGVKD. V was pared by 0 bases and J by 0 bases, with 6 bases between. The CDR3, as DNA: TGTGCCATCAGTGAGTCATTGAGCTCCTATAATTCACCCCTCCACTTT. Its translation: CAISESLSSYNSPLHF.

J is TRBJ2-1 and V is TRBV28; 7 nucleotides align to TRBD1. This CDR3 is built from 17 residues. The V gene's germline CDR1 is MDHEN and CDR2 SYDVKM. With V trimmed by 5 bases and J by 4 bases, 14 bases remained unmatched. CDR3 residues: CASSPRTGLLLYNEQFF. CDR3 nucleotides: TGTGCCAGCAGTCCTCGGACAGGACTTCTCTTATACAATGAGCAGTTCTTC.

This clone was counted a single time. J is TRBJ1-4 and V is TRBV7-8; tentatively, D is TRBD1 (6 bases). Per germline, CDR1 SGHVS and CDR2 FQNEAQ. The length of the CDR3 is 16 residues. Trimming pared 5 bases from V and 8 bases from J, leaving 21 bases between. CDR3 coding DNA: TGTGCCAGCAGCACCTCATCGACAGGCCGTAGGGAAAAACTGTTTTTT. Translating it yields CASSTSSTGRREKLFF.

This clone came up once. The chain employs TRBV6-6 and TRBJ2-1, with TRBD1 matching 9 bases. Germline V lookup: CDR1 MNHNY, CDR2 SVGAGI (reference sequence). This CDR3 region has 16 residues. V was pared by 6 bases and J by 7 bases, with 13 bases of the junction left unmatched. CDR3 DNA sequence: TGTGCCAGCAGCCCCCCCCGGGGACAGGGAAGTAATGAGCAGTTCTTC. Amino acids: CASSPPRGQGSNEQFF.

The chain employs TRBV3-1 (or the pseudogene TRBV3-2) and TRBJ1-5; tentative D call: TRBD1 (6 bases). Germline V gene data show CDR1 as LGHDT and CDR2 as YNNKEL (reference sequence). CDR3 size: 15 residues. V was trimmed by 4 bases and J by 3 bases, leaving 13 bases between them. CDR3 region: CASSPDRRNNQPQHF. The CDR3 DNA sequence: TGTGCCAGCAGCCCTGACAGGAGAAACAATCAGCCCCAGCATTTT.

V gene TRBV2 combines with J gene TRBJ1-2; D is uncertain. From germline, CDR1 is SNHLY and CDR2 FYNNEI. Trimming removed 4 bases from V and 5 bases from J, with 14 bases in between. The CDR3 is 14 residues long. The CDR3 region is CASSGQATTYGYTF. Written as DNA, the CDR3 is TGTGCCAGCAGTGGCCAGGCAACGACGTATGGCTACACCTTC.

This chain links TRBV2 with TRBJ2-5; no firm D call. This CDR3 comprises 13 residues. Germline V gene data show CDR1 as SNHLY and CDR2 as FYNNEI. V lost 5 bases, J lost 2 bases, and 9 bases lay in between. CDR3 region: CASSRSQQETQYF. The CDR3, as DNA: TGTGCCAGCAGTCGGTCACAGCAAGAGACCCAGTACTTC.